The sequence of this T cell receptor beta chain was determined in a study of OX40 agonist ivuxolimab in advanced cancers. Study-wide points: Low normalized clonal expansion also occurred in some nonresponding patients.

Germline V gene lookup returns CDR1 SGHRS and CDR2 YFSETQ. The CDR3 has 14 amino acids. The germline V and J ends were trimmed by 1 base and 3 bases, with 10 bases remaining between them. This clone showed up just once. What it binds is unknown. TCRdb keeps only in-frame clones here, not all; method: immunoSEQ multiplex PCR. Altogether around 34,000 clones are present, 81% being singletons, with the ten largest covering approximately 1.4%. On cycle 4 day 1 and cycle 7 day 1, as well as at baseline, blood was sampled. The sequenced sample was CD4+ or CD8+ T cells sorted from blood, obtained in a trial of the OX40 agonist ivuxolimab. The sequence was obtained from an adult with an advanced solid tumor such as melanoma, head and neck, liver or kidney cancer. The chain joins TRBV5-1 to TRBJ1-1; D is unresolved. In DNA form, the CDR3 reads TGCGCCAGCAGCTTGTATGGTGGTGACACTGAAGCTTTCTTT. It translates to CASSLYGGDTEAFF.